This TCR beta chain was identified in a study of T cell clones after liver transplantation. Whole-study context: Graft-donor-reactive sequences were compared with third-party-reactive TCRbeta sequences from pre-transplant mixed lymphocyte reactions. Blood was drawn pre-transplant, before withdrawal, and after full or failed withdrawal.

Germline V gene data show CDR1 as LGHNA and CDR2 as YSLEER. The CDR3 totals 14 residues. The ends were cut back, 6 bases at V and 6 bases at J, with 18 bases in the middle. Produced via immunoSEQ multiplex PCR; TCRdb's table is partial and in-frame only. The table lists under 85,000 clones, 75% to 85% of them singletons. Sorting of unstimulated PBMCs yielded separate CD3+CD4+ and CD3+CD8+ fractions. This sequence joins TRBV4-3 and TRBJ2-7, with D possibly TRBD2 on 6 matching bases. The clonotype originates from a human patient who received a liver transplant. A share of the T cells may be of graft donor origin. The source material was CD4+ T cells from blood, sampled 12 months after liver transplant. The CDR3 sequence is CASSLGGEGAEQYF. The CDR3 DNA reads TGCGCCAGCAGTTTAGGCGGGGAAGGGGCCGAGCAGTACTTC.